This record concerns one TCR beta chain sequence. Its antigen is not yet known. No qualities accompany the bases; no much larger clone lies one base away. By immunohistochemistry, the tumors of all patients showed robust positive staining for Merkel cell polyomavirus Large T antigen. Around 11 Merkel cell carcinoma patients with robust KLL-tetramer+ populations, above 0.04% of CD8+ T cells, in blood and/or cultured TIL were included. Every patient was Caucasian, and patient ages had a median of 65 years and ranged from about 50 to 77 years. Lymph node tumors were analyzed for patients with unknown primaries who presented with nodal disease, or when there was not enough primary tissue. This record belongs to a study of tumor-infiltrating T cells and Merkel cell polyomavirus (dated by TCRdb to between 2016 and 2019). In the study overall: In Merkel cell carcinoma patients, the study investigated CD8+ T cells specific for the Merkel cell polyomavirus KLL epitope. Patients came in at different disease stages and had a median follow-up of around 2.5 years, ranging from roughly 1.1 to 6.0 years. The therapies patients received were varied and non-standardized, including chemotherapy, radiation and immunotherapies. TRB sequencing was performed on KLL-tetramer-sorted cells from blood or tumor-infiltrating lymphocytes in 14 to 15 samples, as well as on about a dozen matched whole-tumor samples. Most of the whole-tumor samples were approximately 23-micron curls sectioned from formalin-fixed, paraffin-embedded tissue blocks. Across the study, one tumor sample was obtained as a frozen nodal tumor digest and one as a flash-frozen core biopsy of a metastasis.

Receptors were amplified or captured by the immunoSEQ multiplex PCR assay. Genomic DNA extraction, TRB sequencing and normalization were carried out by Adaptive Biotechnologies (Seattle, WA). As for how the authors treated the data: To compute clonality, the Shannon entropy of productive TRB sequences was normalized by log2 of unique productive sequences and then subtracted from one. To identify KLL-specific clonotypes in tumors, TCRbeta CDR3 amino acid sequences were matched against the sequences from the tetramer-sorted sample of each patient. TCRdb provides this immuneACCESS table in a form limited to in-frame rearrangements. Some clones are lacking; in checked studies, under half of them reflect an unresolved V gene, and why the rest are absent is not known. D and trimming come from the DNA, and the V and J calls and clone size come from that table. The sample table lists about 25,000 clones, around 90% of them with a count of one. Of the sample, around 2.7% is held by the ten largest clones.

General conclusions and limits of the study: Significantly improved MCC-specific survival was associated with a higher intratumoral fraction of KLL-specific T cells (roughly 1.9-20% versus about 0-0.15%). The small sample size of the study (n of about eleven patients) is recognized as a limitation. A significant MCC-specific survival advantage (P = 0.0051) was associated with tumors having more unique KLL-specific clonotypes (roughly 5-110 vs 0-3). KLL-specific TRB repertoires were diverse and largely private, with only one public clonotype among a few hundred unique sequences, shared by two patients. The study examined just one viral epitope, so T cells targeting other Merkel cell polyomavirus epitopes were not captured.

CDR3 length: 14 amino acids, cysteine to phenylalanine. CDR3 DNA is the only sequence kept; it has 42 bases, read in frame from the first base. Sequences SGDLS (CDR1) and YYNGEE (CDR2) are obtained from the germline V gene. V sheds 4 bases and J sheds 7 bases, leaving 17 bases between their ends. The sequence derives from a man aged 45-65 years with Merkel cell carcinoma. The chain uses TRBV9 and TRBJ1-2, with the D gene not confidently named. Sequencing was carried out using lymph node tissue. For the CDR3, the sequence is CASSPVESSSGYTF. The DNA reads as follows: TGTGCCAGCAGCCCCGTAGAGTCCTCCTCTGGCTACACCTTC.